This T cell receptor (beta chain) comes out of a study of cytomegalovirus exposure and HLA in healthy donors. Germline V lookup: CDR1 LNHDA, CDR2 SQIVND (reference sequence). The length of the CDR3 is 18 residues. The ends were cut back, 5 bases at V and 4 bases at J, with 23 bases in the middle. This clone was seen a single time. The PCR employed 60 Vbeta primers together with 13 Jbeta primers. Clones were read by immunoSEQ multiplex PCR, and TCRdb kept only the in-frame ones, dropping some. The table records fewer than 250,000 clones, more than 75% of them present only once. The specimen was PBMCs. This receptor was obtained from a male donor in good health and CMV-seronegative. The chain carries TRBV19 and TRBJ1-4; D is unresolved. The CDR3 bases are TGTGCCAGTAGTCCCAGCCATATGGCAGGCAGCTTTAATGAAAAACTGTTTTTT. Residues: CASSPSHMAGSFNEKLFF.